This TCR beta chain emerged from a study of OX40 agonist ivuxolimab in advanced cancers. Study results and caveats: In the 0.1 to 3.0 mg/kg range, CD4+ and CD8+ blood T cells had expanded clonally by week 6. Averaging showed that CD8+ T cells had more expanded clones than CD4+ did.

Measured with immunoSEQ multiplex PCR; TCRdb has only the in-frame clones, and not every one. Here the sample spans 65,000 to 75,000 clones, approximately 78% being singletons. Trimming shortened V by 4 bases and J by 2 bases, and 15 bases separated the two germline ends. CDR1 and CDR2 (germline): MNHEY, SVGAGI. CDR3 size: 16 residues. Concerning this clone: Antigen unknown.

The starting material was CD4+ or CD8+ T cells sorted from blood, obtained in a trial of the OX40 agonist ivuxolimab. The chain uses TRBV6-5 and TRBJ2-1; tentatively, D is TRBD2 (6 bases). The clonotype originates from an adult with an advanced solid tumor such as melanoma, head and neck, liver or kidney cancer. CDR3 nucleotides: TGTGCCAGCAGTTCTACCGGGACTGGGACCTACAATGAGCAGTTCTTC. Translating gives CASSSTGTGTYNEQFF.